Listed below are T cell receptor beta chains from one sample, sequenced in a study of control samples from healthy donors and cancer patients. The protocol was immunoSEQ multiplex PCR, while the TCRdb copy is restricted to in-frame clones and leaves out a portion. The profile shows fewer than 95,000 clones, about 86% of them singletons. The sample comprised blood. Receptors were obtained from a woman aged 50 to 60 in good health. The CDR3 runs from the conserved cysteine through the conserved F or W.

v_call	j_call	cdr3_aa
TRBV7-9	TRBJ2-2	CASSPRGLAGLTGELFF
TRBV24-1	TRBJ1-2	CATSDFTSYGYTF
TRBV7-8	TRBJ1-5	CASSLARGTGDTNQPQHF
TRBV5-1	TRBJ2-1	CASSDETGPYNEQFF
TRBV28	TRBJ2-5	CASSFPAEIQETQYF
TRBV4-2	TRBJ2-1	CASSQAGRGNEQFF
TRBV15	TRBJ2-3	CATSRDGRQRDTQYF
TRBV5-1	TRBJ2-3	CASSLLAGNTDTQYF
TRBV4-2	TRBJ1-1	CASSEGSDLNTEAFF
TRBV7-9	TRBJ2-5	CASSSRQGVETQYF
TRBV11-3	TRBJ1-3	CASSLGSGGSGNTIYF
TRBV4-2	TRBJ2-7	CASSRTSGTSYEQYF
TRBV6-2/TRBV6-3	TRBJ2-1	CASSTLAGTSSYNEQFF
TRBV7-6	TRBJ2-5	CASSLGGEGWETQYF
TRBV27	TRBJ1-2	CASSFVTEINYGYTF
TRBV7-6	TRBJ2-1	CASSGYIRTANNEQFF
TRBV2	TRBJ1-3	CASRIAGNTIYF
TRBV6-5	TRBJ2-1	CASRLRDHEQFF
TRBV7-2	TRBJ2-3	CASSFSTDTQYF
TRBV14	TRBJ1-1	CASSRQSSLHRGRVNTEAFF
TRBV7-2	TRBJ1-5	CASSLAGLSNQPQHF
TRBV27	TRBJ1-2	CASSPRTGMAANYGYTF
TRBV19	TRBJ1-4	CASSRRGSTEKLFF
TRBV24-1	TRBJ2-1	CATSDQQSVPYNEQFF
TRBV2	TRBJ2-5	CASSRIPQKTQYF
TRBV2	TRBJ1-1	CASSIQGNTEAFF
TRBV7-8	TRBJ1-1	CVSSLVAGVRNTEAFF
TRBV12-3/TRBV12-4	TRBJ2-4	CASSRLAGNIQYF
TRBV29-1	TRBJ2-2	CSVLIEGEAWTGELFF
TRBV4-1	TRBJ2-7	CASSQVGNYEQYF
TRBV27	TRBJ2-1	CASSLKRSSYNEQFF
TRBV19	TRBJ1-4	CASSTDRGEKLFF
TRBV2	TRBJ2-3	CASSTSGRAVRQYF
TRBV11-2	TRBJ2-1	CASSLGGSGYNEQFF
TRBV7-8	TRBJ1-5	CASSAGTQGQPQHF
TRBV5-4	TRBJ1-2	CASSLGAVGDYGYTF
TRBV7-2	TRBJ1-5	CASSLNAVGNQPQHF
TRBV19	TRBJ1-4	CASSTPGIGEKLFF
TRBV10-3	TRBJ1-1	CAISETGRATEAFF
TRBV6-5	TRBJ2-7	CASSSVGTYEQYF
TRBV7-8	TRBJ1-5	CASSLAWGFNQPQHF
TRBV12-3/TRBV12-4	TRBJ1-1	CASSIDRARGAFF